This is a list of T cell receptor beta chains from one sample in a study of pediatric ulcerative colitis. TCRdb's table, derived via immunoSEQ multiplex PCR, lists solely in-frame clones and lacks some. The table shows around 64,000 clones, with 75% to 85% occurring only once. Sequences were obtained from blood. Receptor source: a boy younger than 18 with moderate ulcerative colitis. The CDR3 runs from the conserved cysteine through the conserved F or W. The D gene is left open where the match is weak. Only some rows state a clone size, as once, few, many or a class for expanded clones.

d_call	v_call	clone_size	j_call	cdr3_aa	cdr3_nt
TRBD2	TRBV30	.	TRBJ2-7	CASSGTSGYEQYF	TGTGCCTCGTCCGGGACTAGCGGCTACGAGCAGTACTTC
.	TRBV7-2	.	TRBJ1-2	CASSLFGRFDGYTF	TGTGCCAGCAGCTTATTTGGCAGGTTCGATGGCTACACCTTC
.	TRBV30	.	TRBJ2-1	CAWSHLGSSDNEQFF	TGTGCCTGGAGTCACCTTGGATCTAGTGACAATGAGCAGTTCTTC
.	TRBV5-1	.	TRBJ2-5	CASSFTGQETQYF	TGCGCCAGCAGCTTTACAGGACAAGAGACCCAGTACTTC
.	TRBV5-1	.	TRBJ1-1	CASSLARVRGTTMNTEAFF	TGCGCCAGCAGCTTGGCCAGAGTCCGGGGGACGACCATGAACACTGAAGCTTTCTTT
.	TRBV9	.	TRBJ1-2	CASSVEGTRYGYTF	TGTGCCAGCAGCGTAGAGGGGACTAGATATGGCTACACCTTC
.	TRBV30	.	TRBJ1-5	CAWSTSGWQPQHF	TGTGCCTGGAGTACTTCCGGCTGGCAGCCCCAACATTTT
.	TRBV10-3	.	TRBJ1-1	CAISEYGGRNTEAFF	TGTGCCATCAGTGAGTATGGGGGTCGGAACACTGAAGCTTTCTTT
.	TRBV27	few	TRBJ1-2	CASSLEGTPNYGYTF	TGTGCCAGCAGTTTAGAAGGGACCCCTAACTATGGCTACACCTTC
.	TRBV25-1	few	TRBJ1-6	CASRPGRENSPLHF	TGTGCCAGCAGGCCGGGACGGGAGAATTCACCCCTCCACTTT
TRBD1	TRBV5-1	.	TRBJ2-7	CASSLRLGQGNYEQYF	TGCGCCAGCAGCTTGCGGCTGGGACAGGGAAATTACGAGCAGTACTTC
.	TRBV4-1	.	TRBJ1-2	CASSLTELNYGYTF	TGCGCCAGCAGCCTGACAGAGCTTAACTATGGCTACACCTTC
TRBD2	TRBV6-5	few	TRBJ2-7	CASSSEASGDYEQYF	TGTGCCAGCAGTTCGGAGGCTAGCGGAGACTACGAGCAGTACTTC
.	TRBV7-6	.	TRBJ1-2	CASSLAVTDSNYGYTF	TGTGCCAGCAGCTTAGCTGTCACAGACTCTAACTATGGCTACACCTTC
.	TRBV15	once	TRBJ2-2	CATSRENTGELFF	TGTGCCACCAGCAGAGAAAACACCGGGGAGCTGTTTTTT
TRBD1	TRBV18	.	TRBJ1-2	CASSPIGQGAHGGYTF	TGTGCCAGCTCACCTATAGGACAGGGGGCTCATGGTGGCTACACCTTC
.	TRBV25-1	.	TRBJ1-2	CASSEQSGFSYTF	TGTGCCAGCAGTGAACAGTCCGGATTCAGCTACACCTTC
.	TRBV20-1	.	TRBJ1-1	CSAKGHTEAFF	TGCAGTGCTAAAGGCCACACTGAAGCTTTCTTT
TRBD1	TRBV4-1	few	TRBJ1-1	CASSQVPIPTGAATEAFF	TGCGCCAGCAGCCAAGTACCAATCCCGACAGGGGCAGCCACTGAAGCTTTCTTT
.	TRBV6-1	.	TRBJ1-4	CASSEYEKLFF	TGTGCCAGCAGTGAATATGAAAAACTGTTTTTT
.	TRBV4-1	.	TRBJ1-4	CASSLAGTRGGEKLFF	TGCGCCAGTAGCCTGGCGGGGACCCGAGGAGGGGAAAAACTGTTTTTT
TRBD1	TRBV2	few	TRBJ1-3	CASFTGDYGNTIYF	TGTGCCAGCTTTACAGGGGACTACGGAAACACCATATATTTT
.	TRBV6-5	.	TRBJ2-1	CASRDRIYEQFF	TGTGCCAGCAGGGATAGAATTTATGAGCAGTTCTTC
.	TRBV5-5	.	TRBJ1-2	CASSSPEGNGYTF	TGTGCCAGCAGCTCCCCCGAGGGGAATGGCTACACCTTC
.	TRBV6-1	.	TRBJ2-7	CASNQGLTVEQYF	TGTGCCAGCAACCAGGGCTTGACTGTCGAGCAGTACTTC
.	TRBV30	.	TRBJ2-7	CAWSVGGPLYEQYF	TGTGCCTGGAGTGTTGGAGGGCCCCTCTACGAGCAGTACTTC
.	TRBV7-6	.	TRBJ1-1	CASSLAGPGREAFF	TGTGCCAGCAGCTTAGCTGGTCCGGGGCGTGAAGCTTTCTTT
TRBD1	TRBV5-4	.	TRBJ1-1	CASSLGRGGHLVDTEAFF	TGTGCCAGCAGCTTGGGCAGGGGGGGGCACCTCGTAGACACTGAAGCTTTCTTT
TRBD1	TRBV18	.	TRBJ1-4	CASSKRGTDLNEKLFF	TGTGCCAGCTCTAAGAGAGGGACAGACTTAAATGAAAAACTGTTTTTT
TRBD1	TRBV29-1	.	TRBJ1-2	CSAGTGGGGYGYTF	TGCAGCGCCGGGACAGGGGGCGGTGGGTATGGCTACACCTTC
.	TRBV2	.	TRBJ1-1	CASSEGVGAFF	TGTGCCAGCAGTGAGGGGGTTGGGGCTTTCTTT
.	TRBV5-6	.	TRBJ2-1	CASSLLGAIEQFF	TGTGCCAGCAGCTTGTTGGGAGCCATTGAGCAGTTCTTC
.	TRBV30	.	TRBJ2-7	CAWSVSGLVYEQYF	TGTGCCTGGAGTGTTTCTGGGCTAGTTTACGAGCAGTACTTC
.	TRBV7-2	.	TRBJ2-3	CASSPWNTDTQYF	TGTGCCAGCAGCCCCTGGAACACAGATACGCAGTATTTT
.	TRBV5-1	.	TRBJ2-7	CASNDGASYEQYF	TGCGCCAGCAACGACGGGGCCTCCTACGAGCAGTACTTC
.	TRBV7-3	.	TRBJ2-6	CASSLGWGGISGANVLTF	TGTGCCAGCAGCTTAGGGTGGGGCGGGATCTCTGGGGCCAACGTCCTGACTTTC
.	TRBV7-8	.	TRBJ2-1	CASRSGAGHEQFF	TGTGCCAGCAGATCGGGAGCCGGCCATGAGCAGTTCTTC
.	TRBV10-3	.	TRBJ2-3	CAISETPPGGGADTQYF	TGTGCCATCAGTGAGACTCCCCCTGGGGGTGGCGCAGATACGCAGTATTTT
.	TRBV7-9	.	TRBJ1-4	CASSSPPGNEKLFF	TGTGCCAGCAGCTCCCCCCCGGGTAATGAAAAACTGTTTTTT
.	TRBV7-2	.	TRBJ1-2	CAIHRDYGYTF	TGTGCCATCCATAGGGACTATGGCTACACCTTC
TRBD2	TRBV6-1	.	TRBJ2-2	CASSRTSGRSGELFF	TGTGCCAGCAGTAGGACTAGCGGGAGGTCCGGGGAGCTGTTTTTT
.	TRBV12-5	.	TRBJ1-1	CASGLVITRAGSREAFF	TGTGCTAGTGGTTTGGTCATTACCAGGGCAGGAAGCAGGGAAGCTTTCTTT
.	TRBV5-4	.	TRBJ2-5	CASSLGPSQETQYF	TGTGCCAGCAGCTTGGGTCCCAGCCAAGAGACCCAGTACTTC
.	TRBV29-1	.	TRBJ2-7	CSVVHGGSYEQYF	TGCAGCGTTGTGCACGGGGGATCCTACGAGCAGTACTTC
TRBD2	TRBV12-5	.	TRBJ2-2	CASGLGLARTGELFF	TGTGCTAGTGGTCTAGGACTAGCGAGGACCGGGGAGCTGTTTTTT
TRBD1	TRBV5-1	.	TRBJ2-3	CASSRGQGRDTQYF	TGCGCCAGCAGCCGGGGACAGGGGAGAGATACGCAGTATTTT
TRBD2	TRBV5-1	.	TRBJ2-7	CASSFGLAGDEQYF	TGCGCCAGCAGCTTCGGACTAGCGGGGGACGAGCAGTACTTC
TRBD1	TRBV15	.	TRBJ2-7	CATSREMTGPNF	TGTGCCACCAGCAGAGAGATGACAGGGCCTAACTTC
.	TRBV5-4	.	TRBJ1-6	CASSLVGSSYNSPLHF	TGTGCCAGCAGCTTGGTGGGGAGCTCCTATAATTCACCCCTCCACTTT
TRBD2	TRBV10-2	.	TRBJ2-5	CASRETSGGDPETQYF	TGCGCCAGCAGGGAAACTAGCGGGGGCGACCCAGAGACCCAGTACTTC
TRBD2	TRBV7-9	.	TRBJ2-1	CASSSRPGTSSYNEQFF	TGTGCCAGCAGTTCTCGCCCCGGGACTAGCAGCTACAATGAGCAGTTCTTC
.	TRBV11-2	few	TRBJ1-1	CASSLSGMNTEAFF	TGTGCCAGCAGCTTATCAGGCATGAACACTGAAGCTTTCTTT
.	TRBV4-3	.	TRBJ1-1	CASSLWDMNTEAFF	TGCGCCAGCAGCCTGTGGGACATGAACACTGAAGCTTTCTTT
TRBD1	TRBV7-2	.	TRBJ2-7	CASSRQGPPDPYEQYF	TGTGCCAGCAGCCGACAGGGCCCTCCCGACCCCTACGAGCAGTACTTC
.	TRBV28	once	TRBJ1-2	CASSFSDYGYGYTF	TGTGCCAGCAGTTTTTCCGATTACGGCTATGGCTACACCTTC
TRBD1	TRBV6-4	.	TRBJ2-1	CASSRQGSYNEQFF	TGTGCCAGCAGTAGACAGGGCTCCTACAATGAGCAGTTCTTC
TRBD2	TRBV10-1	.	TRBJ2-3	CASRTSGGNTDTQYF	TGCGCCAGCAGGACGAGCGGGGGGAACACAGATACGCAGTATTTT
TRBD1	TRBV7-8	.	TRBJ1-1	CASSSRPGQGMTEAFF	TGTGCCAGCAGCTCTAGACCGGGACAGGGTATGACTGAAGCTTTCTTT
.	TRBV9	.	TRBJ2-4	CASSPGSNIQYF	TGTGCCAGCAGCCCGGGATCCAACATTCAGTACTTC
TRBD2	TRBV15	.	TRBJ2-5	CATSRDRASGLETQYF	TGTGCCACCAGCAGAGATCGGGCTAGCGGATTAGAGACCCAGTACTTC